Reported below is one T cell receptor beta chain. Donors had no recently reported acute infections or vaccinations and were HIV-negative. The length of the CDR3 is 14 residues. Germline V gives CDR1 MNHNS, CDR2 SASEGT. V dropped 2 bases and J dropped 6 bases, with 14 bases sitting between them. The data originate from a study of shared clonotypes between healthy human individuals. Libraries were prepared by immunoSEQ multiplex PCR; TCRdb keeps only in-frame clonotypes and omits some of them. The sample has approximately 2,300,000 clones, less than 95% seen once; the top ten hold approximately 0.4%. This sequence originates from a man younger than 35 in good health. Some clones in this sample may be carry-over from other donors' samples. The chain joins TRBV6-1 to TRBJ2-7; no reliable D call. Sequenced input: naive CD4+ T cells from PBMCs. Subset noted: CD45RA+ positively selected. CDR3 nucleotides: TGTGCCAGCAGTGAAAGGACCGGATCGGGCGAGCAGTACTTC. The encoded protein is CASSERTGSGEQYF.